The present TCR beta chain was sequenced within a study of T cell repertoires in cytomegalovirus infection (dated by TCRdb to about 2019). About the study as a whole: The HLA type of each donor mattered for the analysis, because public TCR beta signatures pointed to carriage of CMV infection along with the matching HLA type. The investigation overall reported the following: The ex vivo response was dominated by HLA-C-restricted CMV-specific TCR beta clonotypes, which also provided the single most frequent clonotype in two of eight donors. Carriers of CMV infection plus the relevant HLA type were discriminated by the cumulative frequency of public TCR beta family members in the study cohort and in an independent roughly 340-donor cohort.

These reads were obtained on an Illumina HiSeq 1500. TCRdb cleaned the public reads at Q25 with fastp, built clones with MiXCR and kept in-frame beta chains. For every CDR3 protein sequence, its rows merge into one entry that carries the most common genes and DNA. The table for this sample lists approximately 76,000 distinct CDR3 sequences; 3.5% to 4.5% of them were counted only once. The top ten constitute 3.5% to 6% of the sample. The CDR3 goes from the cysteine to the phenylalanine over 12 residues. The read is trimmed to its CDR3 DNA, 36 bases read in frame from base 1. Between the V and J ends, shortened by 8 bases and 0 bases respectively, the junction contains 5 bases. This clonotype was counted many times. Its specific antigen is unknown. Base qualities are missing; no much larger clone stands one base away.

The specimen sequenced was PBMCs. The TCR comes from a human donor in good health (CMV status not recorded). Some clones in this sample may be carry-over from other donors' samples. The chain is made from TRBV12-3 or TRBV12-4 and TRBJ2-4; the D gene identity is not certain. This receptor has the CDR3 CASCLAKNIQYF. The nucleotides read TGTGCCAGCTGTCTAGCCAAAAACATTCAGTACTTC.